This T cell receptor beta chain was identified during a study of T-cell memory formation after mild COVID-19. Whole-study findings and limits: Whether day 37 second-wave clones are SARS-CoV-2-specific was not confirmed. Pre-infection memory held some responding clones, suggesting pre-existing cross-reactive T cells responded. Contracting CD4+ clones lay largely in CM and EM, with CD8+ ones residing in EMRA.

The germline V and J ends were trimmed by 2 bases and 1 base, with 10 bases remaining between them. This CDR3 is built from 14 residues. In germline, CDR1 is DFQATT, CDR2 SNEGSKA (reference sequence). 5'RACE with constant-segment primers yielded barcoded, UMI-tagged TCR alpha and TCR beta cDNA libraries. MiXCR was run by TCRdb on the 5' RACE reads, yielding one entry per CDR3 protein. The data hold 390,000 or so distinct CDR3 sequences, with approximately 15% observed a single time. This clonotype was seen a handful of times. Its antigen is currently unknown. Sequenced input: PBMCs or a T cell subset sorted from them (not recorded which). The gene calls are TRBV20-1 and TRBJ2-3; D might be TRBD1 (6 bases). This sequence was found in a man between 18 and 29 years old who had mild COVID-19 (a few samples of this study predate the infection). Cell type and time point are not known. The CDR3 region has the DNA TGCAGTGCTAGAAGGGACACCCGCACAGATACGCAGTATTTT. Residues: CSARRDTRTDTQYF.